The present TCR beta chain was sequenced within a study of T cells in women clearing cervical HPV infection. This CDR3 is 15 amino acids long. Per the germline V gene, CDR1 is SGHTA and CDR2 is FQGNSA. Assay: immunoSEQ multiplex PCR; the TCRdb copy retains only in-frame clones and omits some. Across tens of thousands of clones, the top ten clones capture around 3.5% of the sample. All participants had a single incident cervical HPV16 infection, and prevalent HPV16 infections were excluded. Turning to this clone: The read ends 3 residues shy of where the CDR3 ends; the end is completed using the germline J gene.

Input material: blood buffy coat. The receptor was derived from a woman aged 18-70 years with a cervical HPV16 infection that either progressed to CIN3+ or cleared (not recorded which). The J gene is TRBJ1-2, the V gene TRBV7-2; possible D gene TRBD1, 5 bases. CDR3 DNA (partial): TGTGCCAGCAGCTTAGCTAGCGGGGGTGGTTACGAC. It is translated as CASSLASGGGYD. Given in full, the CDR3 is CASSLASGGGYDYTF.